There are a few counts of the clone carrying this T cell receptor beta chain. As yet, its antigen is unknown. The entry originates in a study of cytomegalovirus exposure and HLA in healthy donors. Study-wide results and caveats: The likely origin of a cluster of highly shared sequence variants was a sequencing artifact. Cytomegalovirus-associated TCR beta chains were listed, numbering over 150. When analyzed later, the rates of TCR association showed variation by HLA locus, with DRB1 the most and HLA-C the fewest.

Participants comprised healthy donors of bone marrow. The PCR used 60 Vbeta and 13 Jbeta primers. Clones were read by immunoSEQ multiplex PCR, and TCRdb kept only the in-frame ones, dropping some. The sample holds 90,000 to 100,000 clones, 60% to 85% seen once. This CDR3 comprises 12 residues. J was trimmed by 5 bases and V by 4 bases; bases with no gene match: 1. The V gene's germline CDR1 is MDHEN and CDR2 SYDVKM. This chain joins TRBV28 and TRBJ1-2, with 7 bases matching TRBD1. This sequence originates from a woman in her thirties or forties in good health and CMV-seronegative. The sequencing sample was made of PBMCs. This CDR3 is CASSSRGYGYTF. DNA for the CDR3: TGTGCCAGCAGTTCCAGGGGGTATGGCTACACCTTC.